Described below is a single T cell receptor beta chain sequence and its context. The sample belongs to a study of cytomegalovirus exposure and HLA in healthy donors. The J segment lost 7 bases and the V segment lost 5 bases, leaving 5 bases of the junction unmatched. There are 15 residues in the CDR3. Per germline, CDR1 WNHNN and CDR2 SYGVQD (reference sequence). PCR amplification relied on 60 Vbeta primers (plus 13 Jbeta primers). Sequenced by immunoSEQ multiplex PCR; TCRdb stores in-frame clones only, minus some. The sample includes approximately 250,000 clones, 85% of them seen just once. The sequence was obtained from a girl aged 2 to 9 in good health and CMV-seronegative. The material sequenced was PBMCs. This chain joins TRBV10-1 and TRBJ1-6; 10 positions agree with TRBD1. The CDR3 loop reads CASSKRTGGNSPLHF. CDR3 DNA: TGCGCCAGCAGTAAGAGGACAGGGGGAAATTCACCCCTCCACTTT.